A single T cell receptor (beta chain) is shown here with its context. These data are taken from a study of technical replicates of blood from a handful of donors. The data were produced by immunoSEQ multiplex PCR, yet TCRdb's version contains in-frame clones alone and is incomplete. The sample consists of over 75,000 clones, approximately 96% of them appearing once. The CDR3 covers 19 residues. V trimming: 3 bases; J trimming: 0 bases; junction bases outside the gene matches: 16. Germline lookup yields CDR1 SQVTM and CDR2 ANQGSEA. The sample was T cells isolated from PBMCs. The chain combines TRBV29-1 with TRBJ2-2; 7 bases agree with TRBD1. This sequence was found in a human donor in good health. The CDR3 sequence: CSVEQGDSDTQANTGELFF. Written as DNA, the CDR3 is TGCAGCGTTGAGCAGGGGGACAGTGACACACAAGCGAACACCGGGGAGCTGTTTTTT.